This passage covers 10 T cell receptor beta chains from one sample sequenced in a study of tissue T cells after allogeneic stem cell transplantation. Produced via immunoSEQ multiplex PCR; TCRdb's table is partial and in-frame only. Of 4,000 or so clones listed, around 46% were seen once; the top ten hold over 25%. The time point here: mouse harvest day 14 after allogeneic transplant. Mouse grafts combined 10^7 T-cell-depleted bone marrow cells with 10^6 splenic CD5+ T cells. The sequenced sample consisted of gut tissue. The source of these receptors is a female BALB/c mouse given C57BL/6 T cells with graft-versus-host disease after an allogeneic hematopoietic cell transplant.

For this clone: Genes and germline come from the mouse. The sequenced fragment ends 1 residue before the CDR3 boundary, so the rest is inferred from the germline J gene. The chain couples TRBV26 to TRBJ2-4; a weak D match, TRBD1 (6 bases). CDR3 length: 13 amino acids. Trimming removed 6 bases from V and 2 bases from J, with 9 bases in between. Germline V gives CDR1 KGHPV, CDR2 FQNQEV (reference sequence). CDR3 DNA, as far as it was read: TGTGCCAGCAGAACAGGGATTCAAAACACCTTGTAC. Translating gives CASRTGIQNTLY. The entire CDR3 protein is CASRTGIQNTLYF.

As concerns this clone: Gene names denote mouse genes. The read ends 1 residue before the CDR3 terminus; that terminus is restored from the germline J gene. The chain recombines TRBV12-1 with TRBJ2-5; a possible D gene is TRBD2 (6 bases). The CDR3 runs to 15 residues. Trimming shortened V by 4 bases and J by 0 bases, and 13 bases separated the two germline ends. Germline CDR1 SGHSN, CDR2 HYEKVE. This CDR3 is CASSPGLLNQDTQYF. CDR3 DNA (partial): TGTGCCAGCTCCCCTGGACTGCTTAACCAAGACACCCAGTAC.

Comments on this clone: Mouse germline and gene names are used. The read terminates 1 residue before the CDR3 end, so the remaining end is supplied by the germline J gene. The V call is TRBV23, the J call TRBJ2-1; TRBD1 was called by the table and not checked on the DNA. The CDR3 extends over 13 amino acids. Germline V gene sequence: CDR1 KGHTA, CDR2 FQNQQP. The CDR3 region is CSSSRTDYAEQFF. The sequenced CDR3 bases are TGCTCCAGCAGTCGGACAGACTATGCTGAGCAGTTC.

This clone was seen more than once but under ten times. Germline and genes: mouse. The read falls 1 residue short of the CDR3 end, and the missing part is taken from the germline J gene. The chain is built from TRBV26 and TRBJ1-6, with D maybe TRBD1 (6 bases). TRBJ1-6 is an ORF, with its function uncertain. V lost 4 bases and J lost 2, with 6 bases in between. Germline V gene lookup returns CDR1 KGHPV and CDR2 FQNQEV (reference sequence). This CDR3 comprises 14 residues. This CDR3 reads CASSRDTYNSPLYF. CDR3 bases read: TGTGCCAGCAGTCGGGACACCTATAATTCGCCCCTCTAC.

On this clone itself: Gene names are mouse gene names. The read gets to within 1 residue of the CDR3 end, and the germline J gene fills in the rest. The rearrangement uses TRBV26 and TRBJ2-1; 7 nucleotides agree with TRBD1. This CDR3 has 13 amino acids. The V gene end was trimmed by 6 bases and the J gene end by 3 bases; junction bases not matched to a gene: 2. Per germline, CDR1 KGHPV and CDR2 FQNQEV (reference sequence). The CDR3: CASSGQVYAEQFF. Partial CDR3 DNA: TGTGCCAGCAGCGGACAGGTCTATGCTGAGCAGTTC.

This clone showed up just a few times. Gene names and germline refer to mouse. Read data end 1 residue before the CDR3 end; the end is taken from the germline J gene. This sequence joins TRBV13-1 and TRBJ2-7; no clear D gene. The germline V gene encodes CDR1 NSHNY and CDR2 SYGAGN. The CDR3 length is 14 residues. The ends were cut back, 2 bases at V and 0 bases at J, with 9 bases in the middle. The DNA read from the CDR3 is TGTGCCAGCAGTGAATTGGGAAGCTCCTATGAACAGTAC. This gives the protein CASSELGSSYEQY. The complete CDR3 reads CASSELGSSYEQYF.

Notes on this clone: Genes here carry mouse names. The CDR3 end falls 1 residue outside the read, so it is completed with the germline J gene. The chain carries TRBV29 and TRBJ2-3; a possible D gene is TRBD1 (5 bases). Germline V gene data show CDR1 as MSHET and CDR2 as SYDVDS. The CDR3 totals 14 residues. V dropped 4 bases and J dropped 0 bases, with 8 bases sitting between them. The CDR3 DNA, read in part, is TGTGCTAGCAGTTCAGGGTCTAGTGCAGAAACGCTGTAT. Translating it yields CASSSGSSAETLY. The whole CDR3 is CASSSGSSAETLYF.

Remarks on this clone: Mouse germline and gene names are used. CDR3 amino acids: CASSQDWQGGVFF. CDR3 DNA (partial): TGTGCCAGCAGCCAAGATTGGCAGGGAGGAGTCTTC. The chain uses TRBV5 and TRBJ1-1; tentative D call: TRBD1 (5 bases). The CDR3 end falls 1 residue outside the read, so it is completed with the germline J gene. Germline CDR1 and CDR2: LGHNA and YNLKQL (reference sequence). The CDR3 has 13 residues. V was cut by 0 bases and J by 10 bases, with 12 bases left in between.

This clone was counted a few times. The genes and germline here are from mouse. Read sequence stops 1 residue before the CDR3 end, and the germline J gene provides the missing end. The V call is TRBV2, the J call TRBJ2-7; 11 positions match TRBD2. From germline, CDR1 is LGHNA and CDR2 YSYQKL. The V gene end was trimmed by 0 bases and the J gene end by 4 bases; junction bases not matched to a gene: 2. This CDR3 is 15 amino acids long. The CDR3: CASSQDGTGGYEQYF. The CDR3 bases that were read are TGTGCCAGCAGCCAAGATGGGACTGGGGGTTATGAACAGTAC.

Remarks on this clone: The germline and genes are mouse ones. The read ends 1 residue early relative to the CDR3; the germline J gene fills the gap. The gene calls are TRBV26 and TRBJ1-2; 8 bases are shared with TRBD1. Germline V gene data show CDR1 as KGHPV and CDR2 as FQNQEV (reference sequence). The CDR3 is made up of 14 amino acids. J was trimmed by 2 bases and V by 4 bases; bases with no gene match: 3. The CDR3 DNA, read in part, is TGTGCCAGCAGTCCCCAGGGGGCTAACTCCGACTACACC. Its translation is CASSPQGANSDYT. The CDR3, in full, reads CASSPQGANSDYTF.